These T cell receptor beta chains were read from a single sample in a study of blood T cell repertoires in COVID-19. Libraries were prepared by immunoSEQ multiplex PCR; TCRdb keeps only in-frame clonotypes and omits some of them. The profile covers some 83,000 clones, with roughly 86% appearing a single time and around a fifth taken by the ten largest. The sequencing sample was made of peripheral blood. Every receptor here comes from a human donor in a cohort sampled during active COVID-19. The CDR3 runs from the conserved cysteine through the conserved F or W. A D gene is named only where the DNA matches it firmly.

NA,TRBJ2-2,TRBV7-7,TGTGCTAGCAGCTCCCACCCGGGGAGGTCCGGGGAGCTGTTTTTT,CASSSHPGRSGELFF
NA,TRBJ1-4,TRBV7-9,TGTGCCAGCAGCCTGACAGCGTATAATGAAAAACTGTTTTTT,CASSLTAYNEKLFF
TRBD2,TRBJ2-1,TRBV29-1,TGCAGCATTAGACTAGCGGGGGGCCTGTCTCCCTACAATGAGCAGTTCTTC,CSIRLAGGLSPYNEQFF
TRBD1,TRBJ1-5,TRBV28,TGTGCCAGCAGTTCCGGGACAGTATATCAGCCCCAGCATTTT,CASSSGTVYQPQHF
TRBD1,TRBJ1-1,TRBV9,TGTGCCAGCAGCGTAGGGGGGACAGGGAGGGTCACTGAAGCTTTCTTT,CASSVGGTGRVTEAFF
TRBD2,TRBJ2-5,TRBV5-1,TGCGCCAGCAGCTTGAACGGGAGGAAACAAGAGACCCAGTACTTC,CASSLNGRKQETQYF
NA,TRBJ2-3,TRBV18,TGTGCCAGCTCACCCGGACAGTCGAATACGCAGTATTTT,CASSPGQSNTQYF
TRBD1,TRBJ1-4,TRBV3-1/TRBV3-2,TGTGCCAGCAGCCAGGGACTGGGACAGGGCGAAAAACTGTTTTTT,CASSQGLGQGEKLFF
TRBD1,TRBJ2-7,TRBV18,TGTGCCAGCTCACCCCCGGGACAGGGAGCCTACGAGCAGTACTTC,CASSPPGQGAYEQYF
NA,TRBJ1-5,TRBV6-5,TGTGCCAGCAGTAGGGCACAGGGAGTCAATCAGCCCCAGCATTTT,CASSRAQGVNQPQHF
NA,TRBJ1-1,TRBV19,TGTGCCAGTAGTATCTACAGGAGTGAAGCTTTCTTT,CASSIYRSEAFF
NA,TRBJ1-3,TRBV19,TGTGCCAGTAGTATGGGGGACTCCATAAACACCATATATTTT,CASSMGDSINTIYF
NA,TRBJ2-3,TRBV2,TGTGCCAGCATAGGGGGGGGCGTAGATACGCAGTATTTT,CASIGGGVDTQYF
NA,TRBJ1-1,TRBV4-2,TGTGCCAGCAGCGCATACCAGGGTTCGAACACTGAAGCTTTCTTT,CASSAYQGSNTEAFF
TRBD2,TRBJ2-1,TRBV5-5,TGTGCCAGCAGCTTGGTCCCTAGCGGGGGGGACAATGAGCAGTTCTTC,CASSLVPSGGDNEQFF
TRBD1,TRBJ2-1,TRBV6-5,TGTGCCAGCAGTTACCGGACAGGGGAATACAATGAGCAGTTCTTC,CASSYRTGEYNEQFF